Listed below are T cell receptor beta chains from one sample, sequenced in a study of blood T cell repertoires in COVID-19. Sequencing was performed with immunoSEQ multiplex PCR; in TCRdb, only in-frame clones are kept and a portion is missing. The sample lists just over 300,000 clones, about 91% occurring once. Sample: PBMCs or T cells enriched from blood (not recorded which). All receptors come from a woman aged 40 to 55 who had recovered from COVID-19. Both conserved end residues are part of each CDR3. Fields, in order: J gene, CDR3 length, clone size, V gene, D gene, CDR3 DNA, CDR3 protein. D genes are given only for firm matches. Clone size is not always given. Where it is, it says once, few, many or a class for expanded clones.

J: TRBJ2-3; length: 16; size: once; V: TRBV9; D: TRBD2; DNA: TGTGCCAGCAGCGGAAGAGCGGGGGGAAGCACAGATACGCAGTATTTT; CDR3: CASSGRAGGSTDTQYF
J: TRBJ2-1; length: 16; size: -; V: TRBV28; D: TRBD1; DNA: TGTGCCAGCAGTTTATTCGGACAGGGGTCCTACAATGAGCAGTTCTTC; CDR3: CASSLFGQGSYNEQFF
J: TRBJ2-6; length: 16; size: -; V: TRBV7-9; D: -; DNA: TGTGCCAGCAGCAGGACAGCCCTCTCTGGGGCCAACGTCCTGACTTTC; CDR3: CASSRTALSGANVLTF
J: TRBJ1-5; length: 17; size: -; V: TRBV19; D: TRBD1; DNA: TGTGCCAGTAGTATCGGACAGGGGGGATGGAGCAATCAGCCCCAGCATTTT; CDR3: CASSIGQGGWSNQPQHF
J: TRBJ1-5; length: 15; size: once; V: TRBV28; D: -; DNA: TGTGCCAGCAGTTTTCACGGACAGCCCCCTCAGCCCCAGCATTTT; CDR3: CASSFHGQPPQPQHF
J: TRBJ2-1; length: 17; size: -; V: TRBV28; D: -; DNA: TGTGCCAGCAAACCACCCTTAAGGGTGGGGCCCTACAATGAGCAGTTCTTC; CDR3: CASKPPLRVGPYNEQFF
J: TRBJ2-3; length: 13; size: -; V: TRBV9; D: -; DNA: TGTGCCAGCGGGGGCAGGAGCACAGATACGCAGTATTTT; CDR3: CASGGRSTDTQYF
J: TRBJ2-1; length: 17; size: -; V: TRBV9; D: TRBD2; DNA: TGTGCCAGCAGCGTCGCTGGGGGCGGACTAGCGAAAAATGAGCAGTTCTTC; CDR3: CASSVAGGGLAKNEQFF
J: TRBJ1-5; length: 17; size: -; V: TRBV3-1/TRBV3-2; D: -; DNA: TGTGCCAGCAGCCAAGTTAGTCTCGGGCAGGGTTGTCAGCCCCAGCATTTT; CDR3: CASSQVSLGQGCQPQHF
J: TRBJ2-7; length: 12; size: -; V: TRBV9; D: -; DNA: TGTGCCAGGGGGGCCTTCTCCTACGAGCAGTACTTC; CDR3: CARGAFSYEQYF
J: TRBJ1-2; length: 15; size: -; V: TRBV7-2; D: TRBD1; DNA: TGTGCCAGCAGCACGGGACAGGGGGTTCTCTATGGCTACACCTTC; CDR3: CASSTGQGVLYGYTF
J: TRBJ2-3; length: 16; size: -; V: TRBV9; D: TRBD2; DNA: TGTGCCAGCAGCGTAGCTAGCGGGTATGGCACAGATACGCAGTATTTT; CDR3: CASSVASGYGTDTQYF
J: TRBJ1-2; length: 11; size: -; V: TRBV2; D: -; DNA: TGTGCCAGCAGTGAGCGGGGTGGCTACACCTTC; CDR3: CASSERGGYTF
J: TRBJ2-3; length: 15; size: -; V: TRBV7-8; D: TRBD1; DNA: TGTGCCAGCAGCCTACTGACAGGGGGGGCAGATACGCAGTATTTT; CDR3: CASSLLTGGADTQYF
J: TRBJ2-7; length: 13; size: -; V: TRBV6-5; D: TRBD2; DNA: TGTGCCAGCAGAGCGGGGAGTGCCTACGAGCAGTACTTC; CDR3: CASRAGSAYEQYF
J: TRBJ2-5; length: 16; size: -; V: TRBV7-2; D: -; DNA: TGTGCCAGCAGTCCCCGACAGCGTGGGTCGGGTGGGACCCAGTACTTC; CDR3: CASSPRQRGSGGTQYF
J: TRBJ2-2; length: 14; size: -; V: TRBV29-1; D: -; DNA: TGCAGCGTTGAATGGCCCACAAACACCGGGGAGCTGTTTTTT; CDR3: CSVEWPTNTGELFF
J: TRBJ2-7; length: 15; size: -; V: TRBV2; D: TRBD2; DNA: TGTGCCAGCAGCGGGACTAGCGGAAGTCACTACGAGCAGTACTTC; CDR3: CASSGTSGSHYEQYF
J: TRBJ2-2; length: 14; size: -; V: TRBV5-4; D: -; DNA: TGTGCCAGCAGGCTAGGACAGACCGCCGGGGAGCTGTTTTTT; CDR3: CASRLGQTAGELFF
J: TRBJ2-3; length: 17; size: -; V: TRBV28; D: -; DNA: TGTGCCAGCAGTCTAAGGAGGACCGGGACACAAAAAGATACGCAGTATTTT; CDR3: CASSLRRTGTQKDTQYF
J: TRBJ2-1; length: 16; size: -; V: TRBV6-2/TRBV6-3; D: TRBD2; DNA: TGTGCCAGCAGTTATGCGGCGGGGGTCTCCTACAATGAGCAGTTCTTC; CDR3: CASSYAAGVSYNEQFF
J: TRBJ2-5; length: 15; size: -; V: TRBV19; D: -; DNA: TGTGCCAGTAGTATCTCTAGCGCGTCCCAAGAGACCCAGTACTTC; CDR3: CASSISSASQETQYF
J: TRBJ1-2; length: 14; size: few; V: TRBV10-3; D: -; DNA: TGTGCCATCCACGAGAGGCCAAAGGGGTATGGCTACACCTTC; CDR3: CAIHERPKGYGYTF
J: TRBJ2-3; length: 14; size: -; V: TRBV5-3; D: -; DNA: TGTGCCAGAAGCCTTAGCGGTAGCACAGATACGCAGTATTTT; CDR3: CARSLSGSTDTQYF
J: TRBJ2-7; length: 14; size: once; V: TRBV3-1/TRBV3-2; D: TRBD2; DNA: TGTGCCAGCACCCGAGCGGGAGGTGGATACGAGCAGTACTTC; CDR3: CASTRAGGGYEQYF
J: TRBJ2-3; length: 14; size: -; V: TRBV5-4; D: TRBD1; DNA: TGTGCCAGCACCGCTGGACAGGGTTACGATACGCAGTATTTT; CDR3: CASTAGQGYDTQYF
J: TRBJ2-5; length: 12; size: -; V: TRBV6-5; D: -; DNA: TGTGCCAGCAGTTACTCCCGAGAGACCCAGTACTTC; CDR3: CASSYSRETQYF
J: TRBJ1-5; length: 14; size: -; V: TRBV3-1/TRBV3-2; D: TRBD1; DNA: TGTGCCAGCAGCCTACCAGGGGGCAAACAGCCCCAGCATTTT; CDR3: CASSLPGGKQPQHF
J: TRBJ2-3; length: 15; size: -; V: TRBV4-1; D: -; DNA: TGCGCCAGCAGCCAAGTAGCGCCAAGCACAGATACGCAGTATTTT; CDR3: CASSQVAPSTDTQYF
J: TRBJ2-5; length: 19; size: -; V: TRBV7-9; D: TRBD2; DNA: TGTGCCAGCAGCTTACCGCTCTCAAGACTAGCGGGAGAGGGGGAGACCCAGTACTTC; CDR3: CASSLPLSRLAGEGETQYF
J: TRBJ2-2; length: 15; size: -; V: TRBV15; D: TRBD2; DNA: TGTGCCACCAGCAGTCAAGCGGGGGGGACCGGGGAGCTGTTTTTT; CDR3: CATSSQAGGTGELFF
J: TRBJ1-2; length: 15; size: -; V: TRBV9; D: TRBD1; DNA: TGTGCCAGCAGCGTAGGACAGGGCCCGAACTATGGCTACACCTTC; CDR3: CASSVGQGPNYGYTF
J: TRBJ1-5; length: 14; size: -; V: TRBV5-1; D: -; DNA: TGCGCCAGCAGCTTGGATCCAGGCGATCAGCCCCAGCATTTT; CDR3: CASSLDPGDQPQHF
J: TRBJ1-5; length: 15; size: -; V: TRBV27; D: -; DNA: TGTGCCAGCAGCGTGACAGGAAATAGCAATCAGCCCCAGCATTTT; CDR3: CASSVTGNSNQPQHF
J: TRBJ1-2; length: 15; size: -; V: TRBV7-9; D: -; DNA: TGTGCCAGCAGCTCCACAGGCCTGGGGGCTTATGGCTACACCTTC; CDR3: CASSSTGLGAYGYTF
J: TRBJ1-2; length: 18; size: -; V: TRBV4-3; D: TRBD1; DNA: TGCGCCAGCAGCCAAGGCCCGCCGACAGGGGTTAAGAACTATGGCTACACCTTC; CDR3: CASSQGPPTGVKNYGYTF
J: TRBJ2-7; length: 13; size: -; V: TRBV3-1/TRBV3-2; D: -; DNA: TGTGCCAGCAGCCAAAACGACAGGCCGTCGTACTACTTC; CDR3: CASSQNDRPSYYF